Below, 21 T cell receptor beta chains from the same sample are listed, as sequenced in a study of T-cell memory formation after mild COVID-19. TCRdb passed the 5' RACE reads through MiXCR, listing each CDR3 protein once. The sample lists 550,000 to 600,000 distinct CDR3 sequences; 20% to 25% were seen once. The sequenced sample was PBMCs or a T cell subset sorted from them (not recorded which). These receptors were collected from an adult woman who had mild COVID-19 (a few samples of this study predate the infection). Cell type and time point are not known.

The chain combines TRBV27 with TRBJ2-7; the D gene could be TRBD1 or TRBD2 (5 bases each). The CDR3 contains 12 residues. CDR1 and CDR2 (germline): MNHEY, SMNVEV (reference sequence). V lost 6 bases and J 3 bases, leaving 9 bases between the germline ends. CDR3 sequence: CASRGGGYEQYF. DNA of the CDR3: TGTGCCAGCAGGGGTGGGGGCTACGAGCAGTACTTC.

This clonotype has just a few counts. DNA for the CDR3: TGTGCCAGCAGTCCCTCTGTCCCCTGGCAGTACTTC. Amino acid sequence: CASSPSVPWQYF. The chain couples TRBV12-3 or TRBV12-4 to TRBJ2-7; D remains ambiguous. The CDR3 length is 12 residues. The V and J ends lost 5 bases and 9 bases respectively, with 14 bases between them.

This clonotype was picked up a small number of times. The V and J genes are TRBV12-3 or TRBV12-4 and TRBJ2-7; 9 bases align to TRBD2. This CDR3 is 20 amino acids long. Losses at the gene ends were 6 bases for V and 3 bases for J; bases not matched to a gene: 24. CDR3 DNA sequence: TGTGCCAGCAGCCCCGGGGTAGCGGGAGCTAATAGTGGCCCTTACTACGAGCAGTACTTC. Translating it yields CASSPGVAGANSGPYYEQYF.

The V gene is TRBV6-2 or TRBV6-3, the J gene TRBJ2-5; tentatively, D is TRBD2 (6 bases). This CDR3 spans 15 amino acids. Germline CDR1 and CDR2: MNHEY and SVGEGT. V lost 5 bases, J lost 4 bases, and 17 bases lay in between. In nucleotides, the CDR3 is TGTGCCAGCAGTAGCTACCGGGACTTGTCAGAGACCCAGTACTTC. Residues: CASSSYRDLSETQYF.

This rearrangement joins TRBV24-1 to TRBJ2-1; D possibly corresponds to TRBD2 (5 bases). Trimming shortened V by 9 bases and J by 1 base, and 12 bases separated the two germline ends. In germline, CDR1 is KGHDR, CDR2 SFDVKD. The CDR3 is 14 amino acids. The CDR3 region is CATAGLNSYNEQFF. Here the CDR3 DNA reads TGTGCCACCGCCGGACTTAATTCCTACAATGAGCAGTTCTTC.

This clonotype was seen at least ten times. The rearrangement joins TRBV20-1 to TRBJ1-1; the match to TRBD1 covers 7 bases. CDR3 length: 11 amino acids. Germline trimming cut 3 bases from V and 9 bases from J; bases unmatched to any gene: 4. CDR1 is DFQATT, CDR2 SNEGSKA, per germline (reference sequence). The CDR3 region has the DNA TGCAGTGCTAGCCAGGACAGGAAAGCTTTCTTT. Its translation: CSASQDRKAFF.

In nucleotides, the CDR3 is TGCGCCAGCAGCTCGGGACGGAGGGGAGAGACCCAGTACTTC. This translates into CASSSGRRGETQYF. The chain recombines TRBV5-1 with TRBJ2-5; possibly TRBD2 for D (6 bases). This CDR3 is 14 amino acids long. Germline assignment: CDR1 SGHRS and CDR2 YFSETQ. V lost 3 bases and J 4 bases, leaving 13 bases between the germline ends. Complete variable domain (other parts from reference TRBV5-1 and TRBJ2-5): KAGVTQTPRYLIKTRGQQVTLSCSPISGHRSVSWYQQTPGQGLQFLFEYFSETQRNKGNFPGRFSGRQFSNSRSEMNVSTLELGDSALYLCASSSGRRGETQYFGPGTRLLVL.

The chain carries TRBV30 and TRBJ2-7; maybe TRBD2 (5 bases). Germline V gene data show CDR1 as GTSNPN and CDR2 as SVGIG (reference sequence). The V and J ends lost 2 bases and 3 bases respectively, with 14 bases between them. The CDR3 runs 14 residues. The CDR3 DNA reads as TGTGCCTGGAGTTTCACTCCCCGGGGCTACGAGCAGTACTTC. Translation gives CAWSFTPRGYEQYF.

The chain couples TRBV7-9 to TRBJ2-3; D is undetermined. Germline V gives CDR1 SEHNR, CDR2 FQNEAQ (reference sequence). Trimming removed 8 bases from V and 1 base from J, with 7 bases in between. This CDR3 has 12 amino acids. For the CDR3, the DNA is TGTGCCAGCGGCTACCGCACAGATACGCAGTATTTT. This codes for CASGYRTDTQYF.

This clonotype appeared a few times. The CDR3 region is CATSRDPGYYEQYF. CDR3 nucleotide sequence: TGTGCCACCAGCAGAGATCCAGGCTACTACGAGCAGTACTTC. This chain joins TRBV15 and TRBJ2-7; D remains ambiguous. This CDR3 has 14 residues. Germline values: CDR1 LNHNV, CDR2 YYDKDF (reference sequence). V lost 0 bases to trimming and J lost 3 bases, with 9 bases between them.

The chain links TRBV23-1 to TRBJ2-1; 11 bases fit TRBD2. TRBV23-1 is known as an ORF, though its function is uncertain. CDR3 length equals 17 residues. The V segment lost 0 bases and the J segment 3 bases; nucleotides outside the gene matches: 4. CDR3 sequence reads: CASSQSPGTSGYNEQFF. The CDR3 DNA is TGCGCCAGCAGTCAATCGCCTGGGACTAGCGGCTACAATGAGCAGTTCTTC.

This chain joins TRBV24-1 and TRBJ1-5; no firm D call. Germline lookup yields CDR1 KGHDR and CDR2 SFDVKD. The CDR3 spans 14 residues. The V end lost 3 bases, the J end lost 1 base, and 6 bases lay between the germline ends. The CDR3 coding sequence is TGTGCCACCAGTGATGGGGTGAGCAATCAGCCCCAGCATTTT. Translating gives CATSDGVSNQPQHF.

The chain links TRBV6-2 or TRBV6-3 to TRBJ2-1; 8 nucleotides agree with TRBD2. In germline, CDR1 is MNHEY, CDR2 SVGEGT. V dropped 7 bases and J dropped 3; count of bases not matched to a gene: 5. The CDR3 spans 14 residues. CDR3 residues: CASTRSGSYNEQFF. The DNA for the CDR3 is TGTGCCAGCACCAGGAGCGGGAGCTACAATGAGCAGTTCTTC.

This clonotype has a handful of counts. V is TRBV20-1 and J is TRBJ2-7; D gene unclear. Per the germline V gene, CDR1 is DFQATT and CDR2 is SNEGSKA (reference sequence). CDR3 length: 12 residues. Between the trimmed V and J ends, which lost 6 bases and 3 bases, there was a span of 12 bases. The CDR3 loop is CSAGGVGYEQYF. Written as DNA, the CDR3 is TGCAGTGCAGGTGGGGTCGGCTACGAGCAGTACTTC.

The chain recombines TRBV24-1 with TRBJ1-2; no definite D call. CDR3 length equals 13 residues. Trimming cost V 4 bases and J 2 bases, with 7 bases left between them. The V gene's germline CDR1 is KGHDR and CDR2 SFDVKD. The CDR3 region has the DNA TGTGCCACCAGTGAGGGCAGAAACTATGGCTACACCTTC. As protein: CATSEGRNYGYTF.

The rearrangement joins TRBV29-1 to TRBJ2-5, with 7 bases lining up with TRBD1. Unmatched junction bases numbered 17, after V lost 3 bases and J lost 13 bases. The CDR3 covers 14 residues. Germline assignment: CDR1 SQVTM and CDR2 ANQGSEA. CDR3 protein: CSVESGTVEGGRYF. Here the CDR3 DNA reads TGCAGCGTTGAGTCCGGGACAGTCGAAGGGGGAAGGTACTTC.

CDR3 residues: CASRGQGGTDTQYF. The CDR3 DNA sequence: TGTGCCAGCCGCGGACAGGGAGGCACAGATACGCAGTATTTT. This chain connects TRBV25-1 to TRBJ2-3; 8 bases line up with TRBD1. Trimming at V came to 8 bases and at J to 1 base, leaving 5 bases not matched to a gene. CDR3 size: 14 residues. Germline V gene data show CDR1 as MGHDK and CDR2 as SYGVNS.

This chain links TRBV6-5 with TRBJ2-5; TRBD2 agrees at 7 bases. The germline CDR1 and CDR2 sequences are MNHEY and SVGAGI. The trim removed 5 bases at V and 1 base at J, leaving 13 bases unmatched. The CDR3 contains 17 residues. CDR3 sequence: CASSPQGASGGQETQYF. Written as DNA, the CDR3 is TGTGCCAGCAGTCCTCAAGGGGCTAGCGGAGGCCAAGAGACCCAGTACTTC.

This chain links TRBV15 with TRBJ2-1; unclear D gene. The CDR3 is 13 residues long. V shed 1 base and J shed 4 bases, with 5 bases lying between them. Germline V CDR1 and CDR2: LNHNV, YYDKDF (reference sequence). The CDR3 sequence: CATSRVVYNEQFF. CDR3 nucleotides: TGTGCCACCAGCAGAGTCGTTTACAATGAGCAGTTCTTC.

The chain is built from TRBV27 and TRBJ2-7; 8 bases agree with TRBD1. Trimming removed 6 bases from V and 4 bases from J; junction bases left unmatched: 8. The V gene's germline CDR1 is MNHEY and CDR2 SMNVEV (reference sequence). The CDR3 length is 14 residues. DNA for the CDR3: TGTGCCAGCAGCACACAGGGGGTGGCTTACGAGCAGTACTTC. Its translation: CASSTQGVAYEQYF.

CDR3 amino acids: CASSPEYNSPLHF. In nucleotides, the CDR3 is TGTGCCAGCAGCCCAGAATATAATTCACCCCTCCACTTT. V usage is TRBV7-3 and J usage is TRBJ1-6; D not certain. CDR1 SGHTA and CDR2 FQGTGA come from the germline V gene. This CDR3 comprises 13 residues. The germline V and J ends were trimmed by 5 bases and 4 bases, with 6 bases remaining between them.